Listed here are 18 T cell receptor beta chains from one sample, sequenced in a study of siplizumab effects on memory and regulatory T cells. Using immunoSEQ multiplex PCR, the repertoire was profiled, and TCRdb retains in-frame clones only, with some absent. The sample includes some 100,000 clones, around 90% seen only once; the top ten take approximately 12%. Material: non-Treg CD4+ T cells sorted from blood. All receptors come from a human donor in good health.

The sample holds a few counts of this clone. The V gene is TRBV30, the J gene TRBJ2-7; D gene ambiguous. CDR1 and CDR2 (germline): GTSNPN, SVGIG (reference sequence). This CDR3 region has 14 residues. Trimming left V 2 bases short and J 0 bases short, with 11 bases between. CDR3 sequence (DNA): TGTGCCTGGAGTCGCCCCGTCCACTCCTACGAGCAGTACTTC. Translated: CAWSRPVHSYEQYF.

The chain combines TRBV10-3 with TRBJ2-7; 11 nucleotides agree with TRBD1. Germline CDR1 ENHRY, CDR2 SYGVKD. Trimming removed 4 bases from V and 4 bases from J; junction bases left unmatched: 9. The CDR3 has 16 residues. The CDR3 protein is CAISGGGQGVVYEQYF. CDR3 DNA: TGTGCCATCAGTGGAGGGGGACAGGGGGTAGTTTACGAGCAGTACTTC.

The J gene is TRBJ2-1, the V gene TRBV5-4; D is undetermined. V dropped 4 bases and J dropped 3 bases, with 17 bases sitting between them. This CDR3 comprises 16 residues. Germline V lookup: CDR1 SGHNT, CDR2 YYREEE (reference sequence). The DNA for the CDR3 is TGTGCCAGCAGCCCATCCCCGAAAGATATCTACAATGAGCAGTTCTTC. Protein product: CASSPSPKDIYNEQFF.

The chain couples TRBV25-1 to TRBJ2-3; D ambiguous. The CDR3 covers 16 residues. Trimming shortened V by 3 bases and J by 6 bases, and 19 bases separated the two germline ends. Germline V gene data show CDR1 as MGHDK and CDR2 as SYGVNS. This CDR3 reads CASSDELGLFSDTQYF. The CDR3 DNA is TGTGCCAGCAGTGATGAGCTAGGTCTTTTTTCGGATACGCAGTATTTT.

This rearrangement joins TRBV19 to TRBJ1-5, with a weak D call TRBD1 (5 bases). The V gene's germline CDR1 is LNHDA and CDR2 SQIVND (reference sequence). This CDR3 is 13 amino acids long. Trimming pared 5 bases from V and 6 bases from J, leaving 11 bases between. DNA of the CDR3: TGTGCCAGTAGTGTCGACAGTTTTCAGCCCCAGCATTTT. Its protein is CASSVDSFQPQHF. The variable domain in full, with the rest retrieved from reference TRBV19 and TRBJ1-5, is DGGITQSPKYLFRKEGQNVTLSCEQNLNHDAMYWYRQDPGQGLRLIYYSQIVNDFQKGDIAEGYSVSREKKESFPLTVTSAQKNPTAFYLCASSVDSFQPQHFGDGTRLSIL.

The genes are TRBV6-6 and TRBJ2-7; 9 positions match TRBD1. The germline CDR1 and CDR2 sequences are MNHNY and SVGAGI (reference sequence). V trimming: 2 bases; J trimming: 3 bases; junction bases outside the gene matches: 8. The CDR3 contains 16 residues. The CDR3 region has the DNA TGTGCCAGCAGTTACGGAACAGGGGGCAGGGTCTACGAGCAGTACTTC. Its translation is CASSYGTGGRVYEQYF.

The chain recombines TRBV6-5 with TRBJ2-7; perhaps TRBD2 as D (6 bases). The CDR3 covers 15 residues. Trimming removed 4 bases from V and 1 base from J, with 14 bases in between. Germline CDR1 reads MNHEY; CDR2 reads SVGAGI. CDR3 sequence (DNA): TGTGCCAGCAGTTCCGGGGACGGGGGTTCCTACGAGCAGTACTTC. Amino acids: CASSSGDGGSYEQYF.

The chain is built from TRBV5-1 and TRBJ2-3; 7 bases fit TRBD2. J lost 2 bases, V lost 2 bases, and 8 bases had no gene match. Germline CDR1 SGHRS, CDR2 YFSETQ. This CDR3 has 16 residues. The DNA of the CDR3 is TGCGCCAGCAGCTTACGTAGCGGGCTTTTCACAGATACGCAGTATTTT. It yields the protein CASSLRSGLFTDTQYF.

This clone was counted between two and nine times. The chain carries TRBV28 and TRBJ2-1; possibly TRBD2 for D (6 bases). Trimming took 6 bases from V and 7 from J, leaving 22 bases between them. There are 16 residues in the CDR3. Looked up from germline, CDR1 is MDHEN and CDR2 is SYDVKM. CDR3 loop: CASRGFMAGIRNEQFF. The DNA for the CDR3 is TGTGCCAGCAGGGGTTTTATGGCGGGAATCAGGAATGAGCAGTTCTTC. The complete variable domain, with remaining parts taken from reference TRBV28 and TRBJ2-1, reads DVKVTQSSRYLVKRTGEKVFLECVQDMDHENMFWYRQDPGLGLRLIYFSYDVKMKEKGDIPEGYSVSREKKERFSLILESASTNQTSMYLCASRGFMAGIRNEQFFGPGTRLTVL.

This clone was picked up one time. This chain connects TRBV10-3 to TRBJ2-3, with 10 positions matching TRBD2. The CDR3 loop spans 17 amino acids. Germline-derived CDR1 and CDR2 are ENHRY and SYGVKD. The J segment lost 6 bases and the V segment lost 5 bases, leaving 14 bases of the junction unmatched. The CDR3 here is CAISRRGASGSTDTQYF. DNA of the CDR3: TGTGCCATCAGTCGGAGGGGGGCTAGCGGGAGTACCGATACGCAGTATTTT.

The rearrangement links TRBV19 to TRBJ1-1; D remains ambiguous. CDR3 length: 16 amino acids. Per germline, CDR1 LNHDA and CDR2 SQIVND (reference sequence). The V end lost 3 bases, the J end lost 3 bases, and 17 bases lay between the germline ends. CDR3 region: CASSIRTSGWYTEAFF. The CDR3 bases are TGTGCCAGTAGTATCCGGACTTCCGGCTGGTACACTGAAGCTTTCTTT.

This chain joins TRBV6-5 and TRBJ2-7; D is possibly TRBD1 (6 bases). The CDR3 extends over 14 amino acids. The V gene lost 6 bases and the J gene lost 4 bases, with 16 bases spanning the gap. CDR1 and CDR2 from the germline V gene are MNHEY and SVGAGI. Written as DNA, the CDR3 is TGTGCCAGCAGGGCGGACAGTTCCCTTTACGAGCAGTACTTC. This encodes CASRADSSLYEQYF.

The chain couples TRBV28 to TRBJ1-2; D not certain. Germline loops: CDR1 MDHEN, CDR2 SYDVKM. The CDR3 is 12 residues long. Trimming pared 5 bases from V and 7 bases from J, leaving 11 bases between. CDR3 amino acids: CASSALSGGYTF. The DNA for the CDR3 is TGTGCCAGCAGTGCTCTCAGCGGTGGCTACACCTTC.

This chain uses TRBV6-5 with TRBJ2-1; 8 bases fit TRBD2. The V and J ends lost 6 bases and 7 bases, in that order; junction bases with no gene match: 11. CDR1 and CDR2 (germline): MNHEY, SVGAGI. The CDR3 runs to 15 residues. The CDR3 reads CASRRTSPGRNEQFF. The CDR3 DNA reads as TGTGCCAGCAGACGGACTAGCCCCGGCCGGAATGAGCAGTTCTTC.

This chain uses TRBV28 with TRBJ1-4; TRBD1 might be the D (6 bases). The CDR3 extends over 14 amino acids. Germline V gene lookup returns CDR1 MDHEN and CDR2 SYDVKM. The CDR3: CASISRGGTFMMFF. In DNA form, the CDR3 reads TGTGCTAGTATTAGCAGGGGTGGAACGTTTATGATGTTTTTT.

This clone was recorded only once. CDR3 DNA: TGCAGTGCCCGAGGGGAGACCCAGTACTTC. Its protein product is CSARGETQYF. The chain joins TRBV20-1 to TRBJ2-5; D might be TRBD2 (5 bases). Germline V gene lookup returns CDR1 DFQATT and CDR2 SNEGSKA (reference sequence). Trimming took off 6 bases at V and 5 bases at J, with 7 bases between the two ends. The CDR3 consists of 10 residues.

The V call is TRBV5-8, the J call TRBJ2-3; D possibly corresponds to TRBD1 (5 bases). V was clipped by 1 base and J by 2 bases, with 11 bases between them. This CDR3 comprises 15 residues. Germline values: CDR1 SGHTS, CDR2 YDEGEE. CDR3 bases: TGTGCCAGCAGCTTGTATCAGGGTGTCACAGATACGCAGTATTTT. It translates to CASSLYQGVTDTQYF.

The chain has TRBV10-3 and TRBJ1-2, with TRBD1 identical over 8 bases. Germline V gene sequence: CDR1 ENHRY, CDR2 SYGVKD. Germline trimming cut 6 bases from V and 8 bases from J; bases unmatched to any gene: 8. The CDR3 is 13 amino acids. In DNA, the CDR3 is TGTGCCATCAGCGCGGGACAGGCGGAAGGCTACACCTTC. Translated: CAISAGQAEGYTF.